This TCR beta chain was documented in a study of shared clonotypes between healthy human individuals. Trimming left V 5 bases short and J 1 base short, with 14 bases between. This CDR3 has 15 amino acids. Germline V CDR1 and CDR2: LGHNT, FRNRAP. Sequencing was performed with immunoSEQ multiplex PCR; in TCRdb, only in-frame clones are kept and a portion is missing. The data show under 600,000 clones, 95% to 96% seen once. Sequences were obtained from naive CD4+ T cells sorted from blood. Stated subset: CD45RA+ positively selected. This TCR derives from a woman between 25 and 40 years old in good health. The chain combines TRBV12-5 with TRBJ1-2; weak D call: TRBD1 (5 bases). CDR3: CASGGIRDRNYGYTF. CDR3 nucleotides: TGTGCTAGTGGTGGAATCCGGGACCGTAACTATGGCTACACCTTC.